Following are 20 T cell receptor beta chains from one sample sequenced in a study of human T cells and chemical hapten exposure. Time point given: pre-sensitization, week 0. Treatment denoted: therapeutic diphenylcyclopropenone sensitization with weekly scalp DPC. TCRdb re-analysed the RACE reads in MiXCR, keeping a single row per CDR3 protein. The repertoire holds around 95,000 distinct CDR3 sequences, with approximately 10% as singletons. The sequences come from whole blood, collected in connection with sensitization to the hapten diphenylcyclopropenone (DPC). Receptor source: a woman in her sixties or seventies with alopecia areata. Some clones in this sample may be carry-over from other donors' samples.

This clonotype was observed a few times. This chain connects TRBV7-9 to TRBJ2-1, with D hard to call. Germline loops: CDR1 SEHNR, CDR2 FQNEAQ (reference sequence). The ends were cut back, 4 bases at V and 0 bases at J, with 19 bases in the middle. This CDR3 region has 18 residues. Here the CDR3 reads CASSYPWADRSSYNEQFF. In DNA, the CDR3 is TGTGCCAGCAGCTACCCCTGGGCGGACCGTAGCTCCTACAATGAGCAGTTCTTC.

The chain recombines TRBV25-1 with TRBJ1-5; 8 nucleotides align to TRBD1. Germline V gives CDR1 MGHDK, CDR2 SYGVNS. There are 13 residues in the CDR3. V shed 6 bases, J shed 3 bases, and the junction held 1 base outside the gene matches. The CDR3, as DNA: TGTGCCAGCAGGACAGGGGCCAATCAGCCCCAGCATTTT. Residues: CASRTGANQPQHF.

This clonotype was counted only a few times. The gene calls are TRBV30 and TRBJ2-1, with D uncertain. The CDR3 has 11 residues. Trimming removed 4 bases from V and 8 bases from J, with 9 bases in between. Germline CDR1 GTSNPN, CDR2 SVGIG (reference sequence). The chain's CDR3 is CAWTVFDEQFF. DNA for the CDR3: TGTGCCTGGACTGTCTTCGATGAGCAGTTCTTC.

This clonotype showed up many times. The rearrangement joins TRBV18 to TRBJ1-2; no definite D call. The length of the CDR3 is 14 residues. Between the trimmed V and J ends, which lost 3 bases and 2 bases, there was a span of 10 bases. The V gene's germline CDR1 is KGHSH and CDR2 LQKENI. The DNA of the CDR3 is TGTGCCAGCTCACCTCCGACATCGAACTATGGCTACACCTTC. It translates to CASSPPTSNYGYTF.

In its sample, this clonotype was seen many times. The J gene is TRBJ2-7, the V gene TRBV4-1; D possibly matches TRBD1 or TRBD2 (5 bases each). The V and J ends lost 4 bases and 4 bases respectively, with 14 bases between them. The length of the CDR3 is 14 residues. Germline CDR1 MGHRA, CDR2 YSYEKL. CDR3 sequence: CASSLDGAGYEQYF. CDR3 sequence (DNA): TGCGCCAGCAGCCTGGACGGGGCAGGGTACGAGCAGTACTTC.

This clonotype showed up many times. The J gene is TRBJ2-1, the V gene TRBV19, with D perhaps being TRBD1 or TRBD2 (6 bases each). The CDR3 totals 19 residues. Trimming shortened V by 3 bases and J by 5 bases, and 26 bases separated the two germline ends. In germline, CDR1 is LNHDA, CDR2 SQIVND (reference sequence). This chain's CDR3 is CASSISGPEVWTVNNEQFF. The DNA of the CDR3 is TGTGCCAGTAGTATTAGCGGACCCGAGGTTTGGACAGTGAACAATGAGCAGTTCTTC.

This clonotype came up once. The chain carries TRBV3-1 and TRBJ2-5; maybe TRBD2 (5 bases). Per germline, CDR1 LGHDT and CDR2 YNNKEL (reference sequence). The germline V and J ends were trimmed by 1 base and 7 bases, with 16 bases remaining between them. The CDR3 sequence is 15 residues long. CDR3: CASSQGTGPSGTQYF. Written as DNA, the CDR3 is TGTGCCAGCAGCCAAGGGACTGGCCCCAGCGGGACCCAGTACTTC.

This clonotype was recorded many times. The chain is built from TRBV5-1 and TRBJ2-7; D remains unclear. The V gene's germline CDR1 is SGHRS and CDR2 YFSETQ. The ends were cut back, 1 base at V and 2 bases at J, with 10 bases in the middle. This CDR3 is 14 amino acids long. The CDR3 protein is CASSLISLAYEQYF. The CDR3 DNA reads TGCGCCAGCAGCTTGATCAGCTTAGCCTACGAGCAGTACTTC. The full variable domain, with the rest looked up from reference TRBV5-1 and TRBJ2-7, is KAGVTQTPRYLIKTRGQQVTLSCSPISGHRSVSWYQQTPGQGLQFLFEYFSETQRNKGNFPGRFSGRQFSNSRSEMNVSTLELGDSALYLCASSLISLAYEQYFGPGTRLTVT.

This clonotype occurred many times. The CDR3 sequence: CAISADLGNTEAFF. CDR3 bases: TGTGCCATCAGTGCCGACCTTGGGAACACTGAAGCTTTCTTT. The chain employs TRBV10-3 and TRBJ1-1; D gene uncertain. V lost 4 bases and J 1 base, leaving 10 bases between the germline ends. CDR1 is ENHRY and CDR2 is SYGVKD in the germline V gene. The CDR3 sequence is 14 residues long.

This rearrangement joins TRBV11-2 to TRBJ2-5; 7 nucleotides agree with TRBD2. The CDR3 loop spans 16 amino acids. The germline V gene has CDR1 SGHAT and CDR2 FQNNGV. V lost 5 bases and J lost 6; bases outside the gene matches: 15. The CDR3 DNA follows: TGTGCCAGCAGCATACTCGGGACGGACGGGGGGAAGACCCAGTACTTC. This gives the protein CASSILGTDGGKTQYF.

The chain carries TRBV7-9 and TRBJ1-3; no reliable D call. There are 13 residues in the CDR3. Germline loops: CDR1 SEHNR, CDR2 FQNEAQ (reference sequence). V lost 1 base and J 3 bases, leaving 4 bases between the germline ends. The CDR3 protein is CASSLGGGNTIYF. As DNA, the CDR3 is TGTGCCAGCAGCTTAGGCGGTGGAAACACCATATATTTT.

This clonotype showed up just once. This chain uses TRBV9 with TRBJ1-5, with D tentatively TRBD1 (6 bases). The CDR3 has 14 residues. Germline assignment: CDR1 SGDLS and CDR2 YYNGEE. Trimming cost V 0 bases and J 5 bases, with 9 bases left between them. The CDR3 sequence is CASSVGGAHQPQHF. In DNA form, the CDR3 reads TGTGCCAGCAGCGTAGGGGGGGCGCATCAGCCCCAGCATTTT. Supplemented by reference TRBV9 and TRBJ1-5, the full variable domain reads DSGVTQTPKHLITATGQRVTLRCSPRSGDLSVYWYQQSLDQGLQFLIQYYNGEERAKGNILERFSAQQFPDLHSELNLSSLELGDSALYFCASSVGGAHQPQHFGDGTRLSIL.

This clonotype came up a few times. The chain employs TRBV29-1 and TRBJ2-2; 8 bases are shared with TRBD1. The J segment lost 1 base and the V segment lost 5 bases, leaving 3 bases of the junction unmatched. This CDR3 is built from 14 residues. The germline V gene encodes CDR1 SQVTM and CDR2 ANQGSEA. As DNA, the CDR3 is TGCAGCGTTTCCGGGACAGGGAACACCGGGGAGCTGTTTTTT. Protein: CSVSGTGNTGELFF.

This clonotype has a count of ten or more. The chain is built from TRBV11-2 and TRBJ2-2, with D perhaps being TRBD1 or TRBD2 (5 bases each). This CDR3 region has 14 residues. With 5 bases removed from V and 4 bases from J, the gap between germline ends came to 11 bases. CDR1 is SGHAT, CDR2 FQNNGV, per germline. The CDR3 nucleotides read TGTGCCAGCAGCACCAGGGACGGCACCGGGGAGCTGTTTTTT. Its protein product is CASSTRDGTGELFF. Looking up the rest from reference TRBV11-2 and TRBJ2-2 gives the full variable domain: EAGVAQSPRYKIIEKRQSVAFWCNPISGHATLYWYQQILGQGPKLLIQFQNNGVVDDSQLPKDRFSAERLKGVDSTLKIQPAKLEDSAVYLCASSTRDGTGELFFGEGSRLTVL.

Comment on this clonotype: A much larger clone lies a single base off, so this may be a read error. The chain carries TRBV20-1 and TRBJ2-2; 10 bases line up with TRBD2. CDR3 length: 16 amino acids. CDR1 DFQATT and CDR2 SNEGSKA come from the germline V gene (reference sequence). For the CDR3, the DNA is TGCAGTGCTCCACTAGCGGGGTGGTCGAACACCGGGGTGCTGTTTTTT. Protein sequence: CSAPLAGWSNTGVLFF.

This clonotype was found a few times. The V and J genes are TRBV5-1 and TRBJ2-1; unclear D gene. The CDR3 has 15 residues. The V gene lost 0 bases and the J gene lost 0 bases, with 7 bases spanning the gap. Germline V gene sequence: CDR1 SGHRS, CDR2 YFSETQ. The CDR3 spells CASSLEQSSYNEQFF. CDR3 bases: TGCGCCAGCAGCTTGGAACAAAGCTCCTACAATGAGCAGTTCTTC.

V is TRBV2 and J is TRBJ2-2; possibly TRBD1 for D (5 bases). The CDR3 extends over 15 amino acids. Germline CDR1 reads SNHLY; CDR2 reads FYNNEI. Trimming cost V 6 bases and J 2 bases, with 13 bases left between them. The CDR3 reads CASSADRDNTGELFF. The CDR3 DNA is TGTGCCAGCAGCGCCGACAGAGACAACACCGGGGAGCTGTTTTTT.

As to this clonotype: A much larger clone lies one base from this, so it may be a read error. The chain recombines TRBV7-8 with TRBJ2-7; D not resolved. Trimming removed 11 bases from V and 2 bases from J, with 16 bases in between. Per the germline V gene, CDR1 is SGHVS and CDR2 is FQNEAQ. The CDR3 is 13 residues long. The CDR3, as DNA: TGTGCCGCGAGGCCTTGCGGTACCTACGAGCAGTACTTC. Amino acid sequence: CAARPCGTYEQYF.

Regarding this clonotype: This may come from a read error, since a much larger clone is one base off. CDR3 amino acids: CANSPDRVRYF. The CDR3 DNA follows: TGTGCCAACTCACCGGACAGGGTGCGGTATTTT. This rearrangement joins TRBV18 to TRBJ2-3; 8 bases align to TRBD1. CDR1 and CDR2 from the germline V gene are KGHSH and LQKENI. CDR3 length equals 11 residues.

This clonotype was counted only a few times. The chain has TRBV11-1 and TRBJ2-7, with no clear D. From germline, CDR1 is SGHAT and CDR2 FQDESV (reference sequence). The CDR3 consists of 14 residues. Trimming pared 5 bases from V and 1 base from J, leaving 12 bases between. The CDR3 sequence is CASSLPGQSYEQYF. As DNA, the CDR3 is TGTGCCAGCAGCCTGCCCGGCCAGTCCTACGAGCAGTACTTC.